The next 16 T cell receptor beta chains were all read from a single sample in a study of T cell responses to AZD1222 COVID-19 vaccine. The table came from immunoSEQ multiplex PCR; TCRdb's copy has only in-frame clones and leaves some out. The sample lists fewer than 100,000 clones; 85% to 90% were seen once. This specimen was peripheral blood, taken on day 0 of AZD1222 vaccination. These receptors were taken from an adult in good health.

This sequence joins TRBV7-8 and TRBJ2-7; TRBD1 aligns across 9 bases. The CDR3 runs to 14 residues. CDR1 and CDR2 (germline): SGHVS, FQNEAQ. Unmatched junction bases numbered 3, after V lost 2 bases and J lost 4 bases. The CDR3 sequence is CASSLQQGAYEQYF. For the CDR3, the DNA is TGTGCCAGCAGCTTACAACAGGGGGCTTACGAGCAGTACTTC.

The chain is built from TRBV6-5 and TRBJ1-2, with unresolved D. The length of the CDR3 is 15 residues. Trimming took off 2 bases at V and 2 bases at J, with 12 bases between the two ends. Looked up from germline, CDR1 is MNHEY and CDR2 is SVGAGI. The CDR3 spells CASSYVYGSNYGYTF. DNA for the CDR3: TGTGCCAGCAGTTACGTTTACGGCAGCAACTATGGCTACACCTTC.

This clone was observed a few times. V usage is TRBV7-2 and J usage is TRBJ2-1, with a possible D match to TRBD2 (6 bases). Germline V lookup: CDR1 SGHTA, CDR2 FQGNSA. This CDR3 has 14 residues. V was cut by 2 bases and J by 9 bases, with 14 bases left in between. CDR3 amino acids: CASSLPLTRGEQFF. The CDR3 DNA reads TGTGCCAGCAGCTTACCCCTGACTAGGGGTGAGCAGTTCTTC. The variable domain in full, completed from reference TRBV7-2 and TRBJ2-1, reads GAGVSQSPSNKVTEKGKDVELRCDPISGHTALYWYRQSLGQGLEFLIYFQGNSAPDKSGLPSDRFSAERTGGSVSTLTIQRTQQEDSAVYLCASSLPLTRGEQFFGPGTRLTVL.

The V and J genes are TRBV14 and TRBJ1-6; 7 bases align to TRBD1. With V trimmed by 4 bases and J by 9 bases, 9 bases remained unmatched. The CDR3 spans 15 residues. Per germline, CDR1 SGHDN and CDR2 FVKESK. CDR3 nucleotides: TGTGCCAGCAGCCTCCAGGGGGGGTTCGGTTCACCCCTCCACTTT. Amino acid sequence: CASSLQGGFGSPLHF.

J is TRBJ1-5 and V is TRBV4-1; D not resolved. This CDR3 comprises 13 residues. V shed 3 bases and J shed 0 bases, with 3 bases lying between them. Germline V gene data show CDR1 as MGHRA and CDR2 as YSYEKL. The CDR3 sequence is CASSQNSNQPQHF. CDR3 coding DNA: TGCGCCAGCAGCCAGAATAGCAATCAGCCCCAGCATTTT.

This chain links TRBV7-3 with TRBJ1-2; D ambiguous. From germline, CDR1 is SGHTA and CDR2 FQGTGA. There are 14 residues in the CDR3. Trimming stripped 5 bases from V and 2 bases from J, with 12 bases between. CDR3 in amino acids: CASSPSGTNYGYTF. The DNA of the CDR3 is TGTGCCAGCAGCCCTTCGGGCACCAACTATGGCTACACCTTC.

The chain employs TRBV5-6 and TRBJ2-7; a possible D gene is TRBD1 (8 bases). This CDR3 region has 15 residues. From germline, CDR1 is SGHDT and CDR2 YYEEEE. Trimming removed 2 bases from V and 1 base from J, with 13 bases in between. CDR3 residues: CASSLDRGGSYEQYF. Written as DNA, the CDR3 is TGTGCCAGCAGCTTAGACAGGGGAGGGTCCTACGAGCAGTACTTC.

V and J are TRBV5-1 and TRBJ2-2; D is ambiguous. Germline V gene lookup returns CDR1 SGHRS and CDR2 YFSETQ. The V end lost 6 bases, the J end lost 0 bases, and 12 bases lay between the germline ends. This CDR3 is built from 15 residues. CDR3 loop: CASNLATTNTGELFF. CDR3 in DNA: TGCGCCAGCAACCTGGCGACAACGAACACCGGGGAGCTGTTTTTT.

The rearrangement links TRBV6-2 or TRBV6-3 to TRBJ2-5; D assignment may be TRBD1 or TRBD2 (5 bases each). CDR3 length: 15 residues. Germline-derived CDR1 and CDR2 are MNHEY and SVGEGT. The V end was cut by 5 bases, the J end by 7 bases, with 20 bases between. In DNA, the CDR3 is TGTGCCAGCAGTAGGGGAGAACCGGCGGTCTGGACCCAGTACTTC. Its translation: CASSRGEPAVWTQYF.

V is TRBV12-5 and J is TRBJ2-5; D gene ambiguous. The CDR3 consists of 14 residues. The V gene's germline CDR1 is LGHNT and CDR2 FRNRAP. Trimming pared 7 bases from V and 1 base from J, leaving 13 bases between. This CDR3 is CASALSFPQETQYF. For the CDR3, the DNA is TGTGCTAGTGCCCTGAGTTTTCCCCAAGAGACCCAGTACTTC.

In regard to this clone: The junction and the germline gene differ at one end; a read error may be behind it. The rearrangement links TRBV7-9 to TRBJ1-5, with D unresolved. The CDR3 has 12 residues. Germline V CDR1 and CDR2: SEHNR, FQNEAQ (reference sequence). CDR3: CASRLGNQPQHF. As DNA, the CDR3 is TGTGCCAGCAGATTAGGCAATCAGCCCCAGCATTTT.

The chain uses TRBV6-5 and TRBJ2-1; 8 bases map to TRBD1. From germline, CDR1 is MNHEY and CDR2 SVGAGI. This CDR3 spans 16 amino acids. V shed 0 bases and J 3 bases; nucleotides not matched to a gene: 4. The CDR3 nucleotides read TGTGCCAGCAGTTACTCCCGGGACAGGCTCTACAATGAGCAGTTCTTC. It encodes CASSYSRDRLYNEQFF.

V gene TRBV6-4 combines with J gene TRBJ2-7, with TRBD2 as a possible D gene (7 bases). The CDR3 is made up of 16 amino acids. From germline, CDR1 is MRHNA and CDR2 SNTAGT. Trimming shortened V by 3 bases and J by 0 bases, and 15 bases separated the two germline ends. In DNA, the CDR3 is TGTGCCAGCAGTGAGGAGGGGGGGGCAGACTCCTACGAGCAGTACTTC. It yields the protein CASSEEGGADSYEQYF.

In its sample, this clone was seen a few times. The chain joins TRBV3-1 (or the pseudogene TRBV3-2) to TRBJ1-1; tentatively, D is TRBD1 (6 bases). The CDR3 runs 14 residues. V gave up 1 base and J gave up 8 bases, with 14 bases separating them. Per the germline V gene, CDR1 is LGHDT and CDR2 is YNNKEL (reference sequence). CDR3 nucleotides: TGTGCCAGCAGCCAAGGACAGGTCCCCGCAGAAGCTTTCTTT. Amino acids: CASSQGQVPAEAFF.

The chain joins TRBV18 to TRBJ2-5, with unresolved D. The V gene's germline CDR1 is KGHSH and CDR2 LQKENI. V lost 6 bases and J lost 4, with 9 bases in between. The CDR3 contains 12 residues. In DNA form, the CDR3 reads TGTGCCAGCTCCCCCCGAGGAGAGACCCAGTACTTC. Translation: CASSPRGETQYF.

J is TRBJ1-4 and V is TRBV18, with no clear D. CDR3 size: 13 residues. CDR1 KGHSH and CDR2 LQKENI come from the germline V gene. V lost 2 bases and J lost 8, with 9 bases in between. The CDR3 DNA is TGTGCCAGCTCACCAGGGCAGCAGGAAAAACTGTTTTTT. Translation gives CASSPGQQEKLFF.